This T cell receptor beta chain is from a study of cytomegalovirus exposure and HLA in healthy donors. Study background: Genotyping of hundreds of donors showed that 70% to 90% belonged to the Caucasian-associated ancestry cluster.

The PCR had 60 Vbeta and 13 Jbeta primers. TCRdb's table, derived via immunoSEQ multiplex PCR, lists solely in-frame clones and lacks some. The sample carries 120,000 to 150,000 clones, about three quarters recorded once. Germline values: CDR1 LNHDA, CDR2 SQIVND (reference sequence). The CDR3 extends over 14 amino acids. J was trimmed by 10 bases and V by 0 bases; bases with no gene match: 7. Sequenced material: PBMCs. The genes are TRBV19 and TRBJ1-2; 8 bases line up with TRBD1. This clonotype originated in a woman aged 25 to 39 in good health and CMV-seronegative. The DNA for the CDR3 is TGTGCCAGTAGTATAGAAGCAATGGGACAGGCCTACACCTTC. Protein: CASSIEAMGQAYTF.